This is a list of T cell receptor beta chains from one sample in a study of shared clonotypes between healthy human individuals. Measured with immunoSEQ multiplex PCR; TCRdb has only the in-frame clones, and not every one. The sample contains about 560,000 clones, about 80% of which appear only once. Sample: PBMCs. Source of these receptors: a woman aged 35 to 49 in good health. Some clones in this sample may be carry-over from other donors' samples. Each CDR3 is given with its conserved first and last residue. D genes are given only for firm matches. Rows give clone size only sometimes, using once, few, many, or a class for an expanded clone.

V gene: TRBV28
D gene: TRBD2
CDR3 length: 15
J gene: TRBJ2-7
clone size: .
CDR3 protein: CASSLSPGLAYEQYF
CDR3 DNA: TGTGCCAGCAGTTTATCCCCGGGACTAGCCTACGAGCAGTACTTC

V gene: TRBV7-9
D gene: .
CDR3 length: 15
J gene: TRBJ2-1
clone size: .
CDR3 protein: CASSLGLVGYNEQFF
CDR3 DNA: TGTGCCAGCAGCTTAGGACTAGTTGGCTACAATGAGCAGTTCTTC

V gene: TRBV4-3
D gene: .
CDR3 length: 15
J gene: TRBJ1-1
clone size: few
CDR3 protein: CASSQDHRTNTEAFF
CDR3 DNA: TGCGCCAGCAGCCAAGATCACAGGACGAACACTGAAGCTTTCTTT

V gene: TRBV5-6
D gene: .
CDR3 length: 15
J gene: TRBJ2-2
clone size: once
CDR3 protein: CASSQDVEFGGELFF
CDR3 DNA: TGTGCCAGCAGCCAAGACGTGGAGTTCGGCGGGGAGCTGTTTTTT

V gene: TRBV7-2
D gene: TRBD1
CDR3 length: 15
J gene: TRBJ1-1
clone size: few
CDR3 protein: CASSLAGTGGAEAFF
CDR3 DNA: TGTGCCAGCAGCTTAGCCGGGACAGGGGGCGCTGAAGCTTTCTTT

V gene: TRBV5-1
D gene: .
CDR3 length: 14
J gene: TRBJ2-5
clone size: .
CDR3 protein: CASSLGGPGETQYF
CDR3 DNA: TGCGCCAGCAGCTTGGGGGGGCCGGGAGAGACCCAGTACTTC

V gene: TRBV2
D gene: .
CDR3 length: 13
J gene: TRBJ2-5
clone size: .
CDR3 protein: CASSGEEFGTQYF
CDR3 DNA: TGTGCCAGCAGTGGTGAAGAGTTTGGGACCCAGTACTTC

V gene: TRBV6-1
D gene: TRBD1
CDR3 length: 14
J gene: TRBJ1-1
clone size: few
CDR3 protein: CASNQEQGYTEAFF
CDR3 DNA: TGTGCCAGCAACCAGGAACAGGGGTACACTGAAGCTTTCTTT

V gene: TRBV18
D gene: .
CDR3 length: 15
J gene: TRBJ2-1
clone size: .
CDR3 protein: CASSPGASSYNEQFF
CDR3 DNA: TGTGCCAGCTCACCAGGGGCTAGCTCCTACAATGAGCAGTTCTTC

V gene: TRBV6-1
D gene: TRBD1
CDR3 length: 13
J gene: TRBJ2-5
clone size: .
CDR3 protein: CASRRGTEETQYF
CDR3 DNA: TGTGCCAGCAGGAGAGGGACAGAAGAGACCCAGTACTTC

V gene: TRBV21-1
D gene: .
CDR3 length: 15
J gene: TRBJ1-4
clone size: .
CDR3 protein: CASSTGTSGQEKLFF
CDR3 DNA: TGTGCCAGCAGCACAGGGACTTCGGGTCAAGAAAAACTGTTTTTT

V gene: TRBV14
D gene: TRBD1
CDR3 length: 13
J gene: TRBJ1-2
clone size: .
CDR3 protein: CASSMGQGYGYTF
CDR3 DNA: TGTGCCAGCAGCATGGGACAGGGCTATGGCTACACCTTC

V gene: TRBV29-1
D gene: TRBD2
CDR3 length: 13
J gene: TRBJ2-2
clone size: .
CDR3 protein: CSVGTSGGGELFF
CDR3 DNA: TGCAGCGTTGGGACTAGTGGAGGCGGGGAGCTGTTTTTT

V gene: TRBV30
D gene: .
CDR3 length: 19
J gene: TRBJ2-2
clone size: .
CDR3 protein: CAWDRGLTSGSLDTGELFF
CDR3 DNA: TGTGCCTGGGACAGGGGGCTTACTAGCGGGAGTCTCGACACCGGGGAGCTGTTTTTT

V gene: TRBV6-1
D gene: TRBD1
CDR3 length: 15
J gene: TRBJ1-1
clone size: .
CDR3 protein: CASSWDRAMNTEAFF
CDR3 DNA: TGTGCCAGCAGTTGGGACAGGGCCATGAACACTGAAGCTTTCTTT

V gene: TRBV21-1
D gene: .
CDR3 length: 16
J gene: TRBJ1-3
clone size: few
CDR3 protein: CASSKVAQNSGNTIYF
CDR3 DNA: TGTGCCAGCAGCAAAGTAGCACAGAACTCTGGAAACACCATATATTTT

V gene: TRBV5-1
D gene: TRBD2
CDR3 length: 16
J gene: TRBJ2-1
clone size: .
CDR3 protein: CASSLQGLASYNEQFF
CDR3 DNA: TGCGCCAGCAGCTTACAGGGACTAGCTTCCTACAATGAGCAGTTCTTC

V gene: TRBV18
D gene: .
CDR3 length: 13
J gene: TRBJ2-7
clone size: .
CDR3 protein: CASSPNVNYEQYF
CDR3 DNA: TGTGCCAGCTCACCAAACGTCAACTACGAGCAGTACTTC

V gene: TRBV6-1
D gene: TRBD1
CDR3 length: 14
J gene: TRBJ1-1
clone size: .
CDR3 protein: CASSNTGDGTEAFF
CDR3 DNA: TGTGCCAGCAGTAATACAGGGGACGGCACTGAAGCTTTCTTT

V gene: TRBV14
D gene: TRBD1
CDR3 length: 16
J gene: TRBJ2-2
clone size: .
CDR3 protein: CASSQEQGENTGELFF
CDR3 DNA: TGTGCCAGCAGCCAAGAGCAGGGGGAGAACACCGGGGAGCTGTTTTTT

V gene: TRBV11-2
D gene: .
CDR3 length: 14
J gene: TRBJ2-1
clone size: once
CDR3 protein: CASSLAGPLYEQFF
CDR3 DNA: TGTGCCAGCAGCTTAGCCGGGCCCCTCTATGAGCAGTTCTTC

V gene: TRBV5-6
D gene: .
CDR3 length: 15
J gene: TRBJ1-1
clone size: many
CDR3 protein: CASTLAGGLLTEAFF
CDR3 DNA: TGTGCCAGCACCCTGGCTGGGGGCTTGCTCACTGAAGCTTTCTTT

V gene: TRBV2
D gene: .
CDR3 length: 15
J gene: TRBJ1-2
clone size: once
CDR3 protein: CASSDQGYRPYGYTF
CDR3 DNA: TGTGCCAGCAGTGATCAGGGTTATCGACCCTATGGCTACACCTTC

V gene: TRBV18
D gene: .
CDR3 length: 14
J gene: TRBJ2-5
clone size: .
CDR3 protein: CASSPTPREETQYF
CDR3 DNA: TGTGCCAGCTCACCAACCCCCAGGGAAGAGACCCAGTACTTC

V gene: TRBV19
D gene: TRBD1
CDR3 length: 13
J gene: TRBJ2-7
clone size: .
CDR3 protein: CASSARDRDEQYF
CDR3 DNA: TGTGCCAGTAGTGCCCGGGACAGGGACGAGCAGTACTTC

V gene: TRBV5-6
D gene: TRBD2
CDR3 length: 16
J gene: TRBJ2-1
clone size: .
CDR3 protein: CASSLDTSGRTDEQFF
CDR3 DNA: TGTGCCAGCAGCTTGGACACTAGCGGGAGGACAGATGAGCAGTTCTTC

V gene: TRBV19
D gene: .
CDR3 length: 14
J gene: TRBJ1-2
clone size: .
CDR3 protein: CASSPGPGLDGYTF
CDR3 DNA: TGTGCCAGTAGTCCGGGACCGGGACTCGATGGCTACACCTTC

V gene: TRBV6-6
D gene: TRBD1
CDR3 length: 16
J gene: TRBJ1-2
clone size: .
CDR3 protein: CASIGTGDPANYGYTF
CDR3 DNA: TGTGCCAGCATCGGGACAGGGGACCCAGCTAACTATGGCTACACCTTC

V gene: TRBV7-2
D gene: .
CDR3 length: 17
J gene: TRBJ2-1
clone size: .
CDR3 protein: CASSLRGMSFSYNEQFF
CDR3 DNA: TGTGCCAGCAGCTTAAGAGGTATGTCTTTCTCCTACAATGAGCAGTTCTTC

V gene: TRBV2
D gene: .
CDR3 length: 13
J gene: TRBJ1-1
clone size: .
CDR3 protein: CASSQELNTEAFF
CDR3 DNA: TGTGCCAGCAGCCAGGAGTTGAACACTGAAGCTTTCTTT

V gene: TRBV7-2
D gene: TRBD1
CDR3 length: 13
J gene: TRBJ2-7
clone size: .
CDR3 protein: CASSSRDSYEQYF
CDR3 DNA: TGTGCCAGCAGCTCCCGGGACAGCTACGAGCAGTACTTC

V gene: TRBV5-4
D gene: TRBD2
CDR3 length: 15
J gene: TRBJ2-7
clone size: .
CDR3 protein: CASSLGLAGGGEQYF
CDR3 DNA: TGTGCCAGCAGCTTGGGGCTAGCGGGAGGAGGCGAGCAGTACTTC

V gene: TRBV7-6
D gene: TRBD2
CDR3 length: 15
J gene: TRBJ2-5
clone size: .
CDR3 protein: CASTLLAGGLETQYF
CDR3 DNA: TGTGCCAGCACCCTACTAGCGGGAGGGCTGGAGACCCAGTACTTC

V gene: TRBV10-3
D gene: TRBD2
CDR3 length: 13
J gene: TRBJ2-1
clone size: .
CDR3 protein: CAISGGGSNEQFF
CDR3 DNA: TGTGCCATCAGTGGAGGCGGGAGCAATGAGCAGTTCTTC

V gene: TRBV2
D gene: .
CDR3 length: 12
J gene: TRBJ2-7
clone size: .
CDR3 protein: CASSWLSSEQYF
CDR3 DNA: TGTGCCAGCAGTTGGCTATCTAGCGAGCAGTACTTC

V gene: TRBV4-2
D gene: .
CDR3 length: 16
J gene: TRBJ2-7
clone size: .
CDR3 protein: CASSPTPDTSAYEQYF
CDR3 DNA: TGTGCCAGCAGCCCCACCCCCGATACGTCGGCCTACGAGCAGTACTTC

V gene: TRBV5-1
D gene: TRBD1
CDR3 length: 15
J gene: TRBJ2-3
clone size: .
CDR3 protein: CASSLEGQSTDTQYF
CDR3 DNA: TGCGCCAGCAGCTTGGAGGGACAGAGCACAGATACGCAGTATTTT

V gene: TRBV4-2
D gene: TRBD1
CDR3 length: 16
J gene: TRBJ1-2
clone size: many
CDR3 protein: CASSQGAWGQGYGYTF
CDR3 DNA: TGTGCCAGCAGTCAAGGTGCCTGGGGACAGGGCTATGGCTACACCTTC

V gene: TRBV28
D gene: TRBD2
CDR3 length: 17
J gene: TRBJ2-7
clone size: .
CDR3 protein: CASSWRRNSGRWLEQYF
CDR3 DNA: TGTGCCAGCAGTTGGCGAAGAAATAGCGGGCGTTGGCTCGAGCAGTACTTC

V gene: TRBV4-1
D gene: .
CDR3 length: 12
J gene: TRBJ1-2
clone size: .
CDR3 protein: CASSQDSYGYTF
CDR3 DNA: TGCGCCAGCAGCCAAGACAGCTATGGCTACACCTTC

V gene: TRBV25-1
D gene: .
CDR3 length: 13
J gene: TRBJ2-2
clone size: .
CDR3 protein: CASGSTSTGELFF
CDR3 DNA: TGTGCCAGCGGCTCCACCAGCACCGGGGAGCTGTTTTTT

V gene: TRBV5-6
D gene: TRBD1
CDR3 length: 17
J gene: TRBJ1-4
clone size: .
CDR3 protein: CASSSPTGDGEDEKLFF
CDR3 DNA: TGTGCCAGCAGCTCCCCCACAGGGGATGGGGAAGACGAAAAACTGTTTTTT

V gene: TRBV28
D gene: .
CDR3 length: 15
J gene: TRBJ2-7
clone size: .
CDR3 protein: CASSTGGQDSYEQYF
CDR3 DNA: TGTGCCAGCAGTACAGGCGGGCAGGATTCCTACGAGCAGTACTTC

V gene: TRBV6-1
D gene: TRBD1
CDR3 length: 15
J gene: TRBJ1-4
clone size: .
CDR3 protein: CASRDTGGSGEKLFF
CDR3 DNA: TGTGCCAGCAGGGATACAGGGGGCAGTGGGGAAAAACTGTTTTTT

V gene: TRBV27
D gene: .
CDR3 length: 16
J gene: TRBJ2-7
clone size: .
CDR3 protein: CASSLSIGFVTYEQYF
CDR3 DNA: TGTGCCAGCAGCCTCTCAATCGGTTTCGTTACCTACGAGCAGTACTTC

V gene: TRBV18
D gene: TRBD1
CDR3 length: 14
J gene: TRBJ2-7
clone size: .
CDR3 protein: CASSPDRDGYEQYF
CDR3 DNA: TGTGCCAGCTCACCGGACAGGGACGGGTACGAGCAGTACTTC

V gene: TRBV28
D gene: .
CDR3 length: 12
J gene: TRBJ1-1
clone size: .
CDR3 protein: CASTGENTEAFF
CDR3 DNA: TGTGCCAGCACTGGCGAGAACACTGAAGCTTTCTTT

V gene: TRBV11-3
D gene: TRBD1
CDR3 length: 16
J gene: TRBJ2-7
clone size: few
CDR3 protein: CASSAHPGQGAGEQYF
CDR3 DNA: TGTGCCAGCAGCGCCCACCCGGGACAGGGGGCTGGTGAGCAGTACTTC

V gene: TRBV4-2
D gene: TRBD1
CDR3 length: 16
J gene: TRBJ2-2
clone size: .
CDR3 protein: CASSHGTGLVTGELFF
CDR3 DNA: TGTGCCAGCAGCCATGGGACAGGGCTTGTCACCGGGGAGCTGTTTTTT

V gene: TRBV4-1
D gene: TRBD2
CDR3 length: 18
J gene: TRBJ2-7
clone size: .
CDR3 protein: CASSQRWWEGAQPYEQYF
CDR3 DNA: TGCGCCAGCAGCCAAAGGTGGTGGGAGGGAGCCCAACCCTACGAGCAGTACTTC

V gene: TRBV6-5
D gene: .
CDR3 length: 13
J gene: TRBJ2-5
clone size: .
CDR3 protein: CASSYSLGETQYF
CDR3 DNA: TGTGCCAGCAGTTACTCTCTAGGGGAGACCCAGTACTTC

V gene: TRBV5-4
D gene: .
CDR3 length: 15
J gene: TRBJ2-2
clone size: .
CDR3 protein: CASSLSQAGTGELFF
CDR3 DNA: TGTGCCAGCAGCTTGTCTCAGGCCGGCACCGGGGAGCTGTTTTTT

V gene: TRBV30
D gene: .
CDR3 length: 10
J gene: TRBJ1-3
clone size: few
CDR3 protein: CAWSRNTIYF
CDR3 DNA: TGTGCCTGGAGTAGAAACACCATATATTTT

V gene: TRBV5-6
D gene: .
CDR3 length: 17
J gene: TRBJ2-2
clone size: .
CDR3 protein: CASSLGGQGLSTGELFF
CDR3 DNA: TGTGCCAGCAGCTTGGGAGGGCAGGGCTTGAGCACCGGGGAGCTGTTTTTT

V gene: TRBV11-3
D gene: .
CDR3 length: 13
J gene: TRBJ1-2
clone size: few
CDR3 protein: CASSLWQGHGYTF
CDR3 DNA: TGTGCCAGCAGCTTATGGCAGGGCCATGGCTACACCTTC

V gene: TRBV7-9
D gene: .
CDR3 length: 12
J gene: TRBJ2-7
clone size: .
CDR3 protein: CASSLDLTGSKF
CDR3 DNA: TGTGCCAGCAGCTTAGACCTGACCGGGTCCAAATTC

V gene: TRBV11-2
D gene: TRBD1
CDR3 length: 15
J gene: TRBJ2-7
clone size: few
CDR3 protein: CASSLLAGGAYEQYF
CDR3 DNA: TGTGCCAGCAGCTTACTTGCAGGGGGCGCCTACGAGCAGTACTTC

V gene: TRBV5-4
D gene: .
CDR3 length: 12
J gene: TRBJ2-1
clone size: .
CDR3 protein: CASSLPGGEQFF
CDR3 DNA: TGTGCCAGCAGCCTTCCTGGGGGCGAGCAGTTCTTC

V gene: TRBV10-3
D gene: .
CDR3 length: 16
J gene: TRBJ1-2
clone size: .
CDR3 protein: CAISESGGPANYGYTF
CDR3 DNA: TGTGCCATCAGTGAGTCAGGAGGCCCTGCTAACTATGGCTACACCTTC

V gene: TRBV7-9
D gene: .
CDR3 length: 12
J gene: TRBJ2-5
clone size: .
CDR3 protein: CASSRRIETQYF
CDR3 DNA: TGTGCCAGCAGCCGACGGATAGAGACCCAGTACTTC